Presented here are 20 T cell receptor beta chains from one specimen sequenced in a study of cytomegalovirus exposure and HLA in healthy donors. TCRdb's copy holds only in-frame clones and misses some; the assay was immunoSEQ multiplex PCR. This table has 95,000 to 150,000 clones, roughly 90% appearing once. Sequencing was done on a sample of PBMCs. All receptors derive from a woman aged 18-29 years in good health and CMV-seropositive.

This clone was counted once. This chain links TRBV6-1 with TRBJ1-1; tentative D call: TRBD1 (5 bases). Trimming shortened V by 10 bases and J by 0 bases, and 12 bases separated the two germline ends. There are 13 residues in the CDR3. Per the germline V gene, CDR1 is MNHNS and CDR2 is SASEGT. DNA of the CDR3: TGTGCCACGCGGGGCTCCGTGAACACTGAAGCTTTCTTT. Protein product: CATRGSVNTEAFF.

The chain combines TRBV21-1 with TRBJ2-1; the table's D call, TRBD2, was not checked against the DNA. TRBV21-1 is a pseudogene locus. This CDR3 region has 15 residues. The CDR3: CASSTTSGRGNEQFF. The DNA of the CDR3 is TGTGCCAGCAGCACTACTAGCGGGAGGGGTAATGAGCAGTTCTTC.

The rearrangement joins TRBV19 to TRBJ2-7; 14 bases match TRBD2. The V segment lost 5 bases and the J segment 5 bases; nucleotides outside the gene matches: 2. The CDR3 runs 14 residues. The germline V gene encodes CDR1 LNHDA and CDR2 SQIVND (reference sequence). The CDR3, as DNA: TGTGCCAGTAGTGGGACTAGCGGGAGCCACGAGCAGTACTTC. Its protein is CASSGTSGSHEQYF.

The chain uses TRBV4-3 and TRBJ1-1, with 10 nucleotides matching TRBD1. Germline CDR1 LGHNA, CDR2 YSLEER. The CDR3 contains 16 residues. The V and J ends lost 2 bases and 3 bases, in that order; junction bases with no gene match: 6. CDR3 amino acids: CASSQHDRGLDTEAFF. DNA for the CDR3: TGCGCCAGCAGCCAACACGACAGGGGGCTCGACACTGAAGCTTTCTTT.

This clone was observed a handful of times. The chain joins TRBV7-3 to TRBJ1-1; TRBD1 matches at 9 bases. Germline loops: CDR1 SGHTA, CDR2 FQGTGA. Trimming cost V 5 bases and J 4 bases; bases outside gene matches: 14. The CDR3 runs to 17 residues. DNA for the CDR3: TGTGCCAGCAGCCCAGGTCCCGGGACAGGGTCGGGCACTGAAGCTTTCTTT. Residues: CASSPGPGTGSGTEAFF.

The rearrangement links TRBV15 to TRBJ1-1; D unresolved. CDR3 size: 16 residues. Trimming stripped 0 bases from V and 0 bases from J, with 11 bases between. CDR1 LNHNV and CDR2 YYDKDF come from the germline V gene (reference sequence). The CDR3 spells CATSRDKVAVNTEAFF. The DNA for the CDR3 is TGTGCCACCAGCAGAGATAAAGTGGCGGTGAACACTGAAGCTTTCTTT.

V gene TRBV29-1 combines with J gene TRBJ2-3; TRBD2 agrees at 9 bases. This CDR3 is 16 amino acids long. The germline CDR1 and CDR2 sequences are SQVTM and ANQGSEA. The J segment lost 6 bases and the V segment lost 6 bases, leaving 16 bases of the junction unmatched. The DNA of the CDR3 is TGCAGCGTCCCGCTCTCCTTCGGACTAGCGTCGGATACGCAGTATTTT. Its protein product is CSVPLSFGLASDTQYF.

The rearrangement uses TRBV7-6 and TRBJ1-5; D may be TRBD1 (5 bases). CDR3 length: 15 residues. Germline CDR1 reads SGHVS; CDR2 reads FNYEAQ. Trimming removed 5 bases at V and 2 bases at J, with 13 bases between. The CDR3 loop is CASSPGRYGNQPQHF. The CDR3 nucleotides read TGTGCCAGCAGCCCAGGGCGGTACGGCAATCAGCCCCAGCATTTT.

CDR3 loop: CASSVTDRVNEKLFF. Written as DNA, the CDR3 is TGTGCCAGCAGTGTTACGGACAGGGTTAATGAAAAACTGTTTTTT. This chain connects TRBV25-1 to TRBJ1-4, with TRBD1 matching 8 bases. The CDR3 consists of 15 residues. Germline CDR1 reads MGHDK; CDR2 reads SYGVNS. V was pared by 4 bases and J by 4 bases, with 5 bases of the junction left unmatched.

This chain connects TRBV6-4 to TRBJ1-4; D remains ambiguous. The V end lost 4 bases, the J end lost 1 base, and 10 bases lay between the germline ends. Germline CDR1 is MRHNA and CDR2 is SNTAGT. The CDR3 runs to 15 residues. CDR3 coding DNA: TGTGCCAGCAGTGTACGGCCAGGAACTAATGAAAAACTGTTTTTT. Translated, it gives CASSVRPGTNEKLFF.

The rearrangement links TRBV5-4 to TRBJ1-1; D perhaps matches TRBD1 (6 bases). The germline V gene has CDR1 SGHNT and CDR2 YYREEE (reference sequence). The CDR3 runs 15 residues. Trimming left V 0 bases short and J 0 bases short, with 9 bases between. CDR3 nucleotide sequence: TGTGCCAGCAGCTTGGCGGACAGACTGAACACTGAAGCTTTCTTT. Protein sequence: CASSLADRLNTEAFF. Variable domain in full (rest from reference TRBV5-4 and TRBJ1-1): ETGVTQSPTHLIKTRGQQVTLRCSSQSGHNTVSWYQQALGQGPQFIFQYYREEENGRGNFPPRFSGLQFPNYSSELNVNALELDDSALYLCASSLADRLNTEAFFGQGTRLTVV.

The V and J genes are TRBV7-6 and TRBJ2-3, with 8 positions matching TRBD1. The CDR3 is made up of 16 amino acids. V shed 5 bases, J shed 3 bases, and the junction held 10 bases outside the gene matches. The germline CDR1 and CDR2 sequences are SGHVS and FNYEAQ. The CDR3 DNA follows: TGTGCCAGCAGCACAGGACAGGGAATATCGACAGATACGCAGTATTTT. It translates to CASSTGQGISTDTQYF.

The chain links TRBV7-2 to TRBJ2-7, with 9 positions matching TRBD2. The germline V gene has CDR1 SGHTA and CDR2 FQGNSA. This CDR3 is 15 amino acids long. Trimming cost V 1 base and J 5 bases; bases outside gene matches: 6. The CDR3 is CASSLGAGGRHEQYF. DNA for the CDR3: TGTGCCAGCAGCTTAGGGGCGGGGGGGCGACACGAGCAGTACTTC.

This clone appeared a single time. The V gene is TRBV30, the J gene TRBJ2-1, with 8 bases aligning to TRBD2. The trim removed 7 bases at V and 8 bases at J, leaving 13 bases unmatched. This CDR3 has 14 amino acids. Looked up from germline, CDR1 is GTSNPN and CDR2 is SVGIG (reference sequence). CDR3 DNA: TGTGCCTTGACTTCCTTAGCGGGGACCGATGAGCAGTTCTTC. It is translated as CALTSLAGTDEQFF.

The chain recombines TRBV19 with TRBJ1-2, with a possible D match to TRBD1 (6 bases). V was trimmed by 4 bases and J by 7 bases, leaving 10 bases between them. The germline V gene has CDR1 LNHDA and CDR2 SQIVND (reference sequence). This CDR3 is built from 12 residues. The CDR3 sequence is CASSTTGFGYTF. CDR3 sequence (DNA): TGTGCCAGTAGTACCACAGGGTTTGGCTACACCTTC.

V and J are TRBV18 and TRBJ2-7; 12 positions agree with TRBD2. The CDR3 has 16 residues. The trim removed 0 bases at V and 7 bases at J, leaving 7 bases unmatched. The germline CDR1 and CDR2 sequences are KGHSH and LQKENI. CDR3 sequence: CASSPPTSGGQEEQYF. As DNA, the CDR3 is TGTGCCAGCTCACCACCAACTAGCGGGGGGCAAGAAGAGCAGTACTTC. Using reference TRBV18 and TRBJ2-7 for the parts outside the CDR3, the full variable domain is NAGVMQNPRHLVRRRGQEARLRCSPMKGHSHVYWYRQLPEEGLKFMVYLQKENIIDESGMPKERFSAEFPKEGPSILRIQQVVRGDSAAYFCASSPPTSGGQEEQYFGPGTRLTVT.

The chain combines TRBV18 with TRBJ2-7; no firm D call. There are 14 residues in the CDR3. The V end lost 2 bases, the J end lost 1 base, and 9 bases lay between the germline ends. CDR1 and CDR2 from the germline V gene are KGHSH and LQKENI. The CDR3 coding sequence is TGTGCCAGCTCACCAGGCGGCAAATCCTACGAGCAGTACTTC. It codes for CASSPGGKSYEQYF.

The chain couples TRBV30 to TRBJ1-2, with D perhaps TRBD1 (6 bases). The CDR3 sequence is 13 residues long. With 3 bases removed from V and 8 bases from J, the gap between germline ends came to 16 bases. CDR1 is GTSNPN, CDR2 SVGIG, per germline (reference sequence). The CDR3 DNA reads as TGTGCCTGGAGGGATAACAGGGTTTTCGGCTACACCTTC. Translated: CAWRDNRVFGYTF.

The V and J genes are TRBV27 and TRBJ2-3, with D perhaps TRBD1 (5 bases). Germline values: CDR1 MNHEY, CDR2 SMNVEV (reference sequence). Trimming cost V 0 bases and J 3 bases, with 16 bases left between them. There are 17 residues in the CDR3. The CDR3 bases are TGTGCCAGCAGTTTATCGCGTTGGCAGGGTGGGACAGATACGCAGTATTTT. Amino acids: CASSLSRWQGGTDTQYF.

The sample holds one count of this clone. The CDR3 DNA is TGTGCCAGCAGTTACTCGTCGAGAACTGAAGCTTTCTTT. Translated, it gives CASSYSSRTEAFF. This chain uses TRBV6-5 with TRBJ1-1; no clear D gene. V was shortened by 0 bases and J by 5 bases, with 7 bases between the two germline ends. The CDR3 covers 13 residues. The germline gives CDR1 MNHEY, CDR2 SVGAGI.